Sequencing of this T cell receptor beta chain was carried out in a study of vaccination effects on CD4 cells after COVID-19. Comment on this clone: What it binds is unknown.

Investigators separated out CD4+ T cells once 9 to 11 days of culture had passed. People in the vaccine group had not been infected with SARS-CoV-2 before, and their nucleocapsid antibodies were negative. On days 3 and 7, fresh IL-2 medium replaced half the medium. The protocol was immunoSEQ multiplex PCR, while the TCRdb copy is restricted to in-frame clones and leaves out a portion. Of 45,000 to 75,000 clones listed, 60% to 85% were seen once; the top ten hold approximately 3%. The receptor's source is a human donor who received a COVID-19 vaccine. Source: CD4+ T cells from PBMCs cultured without peptide, taken before COVID-19 vaccination.

In DNA form, the CDR3 reads TGTGCCATCAGTGAGTCTCAAGAGGGCACTGAAGCTTTCTTT. Its protein is CAISESQEGTEAFF. The chain uses TRBV10-3 and TRBJ1-1; D gene uncertain. Germline V lookup: CDR1 ENHRY, CDR2 SYGVKD. V was pared by 0 bases and J by 4 bases, with 9 bases between. The CDR3 is 14 residues long.